This entry is about one T cell receptor beta chain. The antigen is undetermined. Clones were read by immunoSEQ multiplex PCR, and TCRdb kept only the in-frame ones, dropping some. The sample lists about 2,200,000 clones, 85% to 95% occurring once. This record belongs to a study of shared clonotypes between healthy human individuals. Overall study context: Aged between 18 and 49, the donors were a couple of women and a few men. Study-level results: A few donors shared around 5.2% of their naive CD4 clonotypes.

The germline gives CDR1 SQVTM, CDR2 ANQGSEA. The CDR3 covers 14 residues. V lost 0 bases, J lost 8 bases, and 16 bases lay in between. Naive CD8 isolation took CD45RO-negative cells positively selected for CCR7 and excluded terminally differentiated effector memory CD45RA+ cells. The sample taken for sequencing was naive CD8+ T cells from PBMCs. The sequence was obtained from a man aged 18 to 30 in good health. Some clones in this sample may be carry-over from other donors' samples. This sequence joins TRBV29-1 and TRBJ1-2; D ambiguous. The CDR3: CSVEDGPRAGGYTF. CDR3 sequence (DNA): TGCAGCGTTGAAGACGGGCCTCGTGCCGGGGGCTACACCTTC.